The T cell receptor (beta chain) under discussion was sequenced for a study of post-analysis software for immune sequencing data. Study as a whole: Disease courses included relapsing-remitting, secondary progressive and progressive-relapsing multiple sclerosis. The study's findings and limits: Multiple sclerosis patients had significantly lower normalized Chao1 diversity than controls. Higher frequency in patients than in controls was seen for five TRBV segments, with TRBV5-6, TRBV5-1 and TRBV20-1 among them.

Note on this clonotype: Its target is unknown.

The CDR3 is 17 amino acids. Losses at the gene ends were 4 bases for V and 3 bases for J; bases not matched to a gene: 7. Germline lookup yields CDR1 LGHNT and CDR2 FRNRAP. Each TCR beta cDNA library carried unique molecular identifiers. T cells numbering about 0.9 to 11 million yielded cDNA molecules that totaled roughly 500,000. TCRdb used MiXCR to reprocess the PCR reads, holding one entry per CDR3 protein. This table holds some 890,000 distinct CDR3 sequences, roughly 50% found once. The V call is TRBV12-5, the J call TRBJ2-1, with 12 nucleotides matching TRBD2. This sequence originates from a girl aged 5-17 years with multiple sclerosis. The sequencing input was blood. The CDR3 is CASGSRLLAGGYNEQFF. The CDR3 DNA reads TGTGCTAGTGGTTCCCGCCTACTAGCGGGAGGCTACAATGAGCAGTTCTTC. The complete variable domain, with remaining parts taken from reference TRBV12-5 and TRBJ2-1, reads DARVTQTPRHKVTEMGQEVTMRCQPILGHNTVFWYRQTMMQGLELLAYFRNRAPLDDSGMPKDRFSAEMPDATLATLKIQPSEPRDSAVYFCASGSRLLAGGYNEQFFGPGTRLTVL.